Listed below are T cell receptor beta chains from one sample, sequenced in a study of blood T cell repertoires in COVID-19. Sequenced by immunoSEQ multiplex PCR; TCRdb stores in-frame clones only, minus some. Altogether about 210,000 clones are present, roughly 86% being singletons, with the ten largest covering around 7.3%. The sample comprised peripheral blood. The receptors derive from a woman in her forties or fifties with active or convalescent COVID-19. CDR3s include the opening cysteine and the closing phenylalanine or tryptophan. The order of the fields is D gene, clone size, J gene, V gene, CDR3 DNA, CDR3 protein. The D gene is left open where the match is weak. Clone size is stated in some rows and not others, as once, few, many or a class when expanded.

NA	NA	TRBJ1-4	TRBV6-5	TGTGCCAGCAGGGTTCGGGGGGCGGGTGAAAAACTGTTTTTT	CASRVRGAGEKLFF
TRBD1	NA	TRBJ1-5	TRBV6-1	TGTGCCAGCAGTGAAGGACAGGGGGCTCAGCCCCAGCATTTT	CASSEGQGAQPQHF
TRBD1	NA	TRBJ2-1	TRBV11-2	TGTGCCAGCAGCTTAACACTTTGGGACAGGGACAATGAGCAGTTCTTC	CASSLTLWDRDNEQFF
NA	NA	TRBJ2-1	TRBV19	TGTGCCAGTAGTAACAGTTTTGAGACTGGACGGGGCAATGAGCAGTTCTTC	CASSNSFETGRGNEQFF
NA	NA	TRBJ2-1	TRBV18	TGTGCCAGCTCACCCCTACTAGCTTCCACCCACAATGAGCAGTTCTTC	CASSPLLASTHNEQFF
NA	few	TRBJ2-6	TRBV10-3	TGTGCCATCAGTGAGGTTGCAGGCTCTGGGGCCAACGTCCTGACTTTC	CAISEVAGSGANVLTF
NA	NA	TRBJ1-2	TRBV2	TGTGCCAGCAGTGGACAGAACTATGGCTACACCTTC	CASSGQNYGYTF
TRBD1	NA	TRBJ1-5	TRBV10-3	TGTGCCATCAGTGTGGACAGGGAAGGTCAGCCCCAGCATTTT	CAISVDREGQPQHF
NA	NA	TRBJ2-2	TRBV7-2	TGTGCCAGCAGCTATAGTAGTCTCGCCGGGGAGCTGTTTTTT	CASSYSSLAGELFF
NA	NA	TRBJ1-5	TRBV21-1	TGTGCCAGCAGCAGAACCGGGACAGGGAACAATCAGCCCCAGCATTTT	CASSRTGTGNNQPQHF
NA	NA	TRBJ1-1	TRBV4-1	TGCGCCAGCAGCTCCGCGGGGAACACTGAAGCTTTCTTT	CASSSAGNTEAFF
TRBD1	NA	TRBJ1-2	TRBV2	TGTGCCAGCAGTGAAGAGGACAGGGGTTTTGATGGCTACACCTTC	CASSEEDRGFDGYTF
TRBD1	many	TRBJ1-2	TRBV2	TGTGCCAGCAGTATACAGGGGGACTATGGCTACACCTTC	CASSIQGDYGYTF
TRBD1	NA	TRBJ1-2	TRBV5-6	TGTGCCAGCAGCCAGGGGGGCCGACACATAGGAGGGTATGGCTACACCTTC	CASSQGGRHIGGYGYTF
NA	NA	TRBJ2-1	TRBV19	TGTGCCAGTAGTACCACTAGGGCCGGTAAGGATGAGCAGTTCTTC	CASSTTRAGKDEQFF
TRBD2	NA	TRBJ2-3	TRBV11-2	TGTGCCAGCAGCTTGGGTAACGGGAGGGACGGTACGCAGTATTTT	CASSLGNGRDGTQYF
TRBD2	NA	TRBJ2-1	TRBV7-9	TGTGCCAGCAGCTTACTAGCGGGAGGTTTAGAGCAGTTCTTC	CASSLLAGGLEQFF
TRBD1	NA	TRBJ1-1	TRBV28	TGTGCCAGCAGAATAGGACAGGATAAAGCTTTCTTT	CASRIGQDKAFF
NA	once	TRBJ1-2	TRBV3-1/TRBV3-2	TGTGCCAGCAGCCCTAGGTCCCACTATGGCTACACCTTC	CASSPRSHYGYTF
NA	once	TRBJ2-7	TRBV5-4	TGTGCCAGCAGCCGAACAGGGTCCGTCTACGAGCAGTACTTC	CASSRTGSVYEQYF
NA	once	TRBJ2-3	TRBV6-4	TGTGCCAGCAGTGAAATGGGGGGTCACACAGATACGCAGTATTTT	CASSEMGGHTDTQYF
TRBD1	NA	TRBJ2-1	TRBV19	TGTGCCAGTAGTTATACGGGACAGGGGGCAAAGGAGCAGTTCTTC	CASSYTGQGAKEQFF
TRBD1	few	TRBJ1-1	TRBV18	TGTGCCAGCTCACGACCATTGACAGGGAGGAACACTGAAGCTTTCTTT	CASSRPLTGRNTEAFF
TRBD2	NA	TRBJ2-1	TRBV7-3	TGTGCCAGCAGCTTAAAGGGCTGGGGACTAGCGGCGGCCTACAATGAGCAGTTCTTC	CASSLKGWGLAAAYNEQFF
NA	NA	TRBJ1-4	TRBV5-1	TGCGCCAGCAGCCCGGATCTGGTCGGGGAAAAACTGTTTTTT	CASSPDLVGEKLFF
NA	once	TRBJ2-1	TRBV4-1	TGCGCCAGCAGCCAAGGTCTATGGCGGGCAAACAATGAGCAGTTCTTC	CASSQGLWRANNEQFF
TRBD2	NA	TRBJ2-7	TRBV19	TGTGCCAGTAGTCTCCGGACTAGCGGGAGTCTCGGCTACGAGCAGTACTTC	CASSLRTSGSLGYEQYF
TRBD1	NA	TRBJ1-5	TRBV19	TGTGCCAGTAGTTTGCCCCGGGACAGGGGGGCGAATCAGCCCCAGCATTTT	CASSLPRDRGANQPQHF
NA	NA	TRBJ1-3	TRBV5-1	TGCGCCAGCAGCTTGGGGGAGGCCGGTGGAAACACCATATATTTT	CASSLGEAGGNTIYF
TRBD2	NA	TRBJ2-7	TRBV30	TGTGCCTGGTCGTCCAGGACTAGCGTATTCTACGAGCAGTACTTC	CAWSSRTSVFYEQYF
NA	NA	TRBJ1-1	TRBV10-1	TGCGCCAGCAGTGGGACGGGAATGGGCACTGAAGCTTTCTTT	CASSGTGMGTEAFF
TRBD1	NA	TRBJ1-1	TRBV18	TGTGCCAGCTCACCACCTGATGAATATAGGACAGGCGAAGCTTTCTTT	CASSPPDEYRTGEAFF
NA	once	TRBJ1-1	TRBV10-3	TGTGCCATCAGTGCAGCGCAGGGCGCTGAAGCTTTCTTT	CAISAAQGAEAFF
NA	NA	TRBJ1-1	TRBV29-1	TGCAGCGTTATAACAGGGAAGGTTAGGGAGAACACTGAAGCTTTCTTT	CSVITGKVRENTEAFF
TRBD1	NA	TRBJ1-1	TRBV29-1	TGCAGCCCCGAGGGGGCCCATGAAGCTTTCTTT	CSPEGAHEAFF
NA	NA	TRBJ2-1	TRBV2	TGTGCCAGCGTAGGGGGGAGGGCAATTCAACAGCCGTTCTTC	CASVGGRAIQQPFF
NA	NA	TRBJ2-5	TRBV9	TGTGCCAGCAGCGTCGGGGGGCAGTCAGGAGAGACCCAGTACTTC	CASSVGGQSGETQYF
TRBD1	NA	TRBJ2-3	TRBV5-1	TGCGCCAGCAGCAACAGGGGCTACAGCACAGATACGCAGTATTTT	CASSNRGYSTDTQYF
TRBD1	NA	TRBJ1-5	TRBV18	TGTGCCAGCTCACCCGACAGGGGGCGCGGGCAGCCCCAGCATTTT	CASSPDRGRGQPQHF
TRBD1	NA	TRBJ1-2	TRBV29-1	TGCAGCGTTGAAAAGGGGCAGGGGGAAGGCTACACCTTC	CSVEKGQGEGYTF
TRBD2	NA	TRBJ2-1	TRBV4-1	TGCGCCAGCAGCCGAACTAGCGGTCAGCCCAATGAGCAGTTCTTC	CASSRTSGQPNEQFF
NA	NA	TRBJ1-5	TRBV6-5	TGTGCCAGCAGTTTACGGTCCGTGAGCAATCAGCCCCAGCATTTT	CASSLRSVSNQPQHF
NA	NA	TRBJ2-7	TRBV7-9	TGTGCCAGCAGCTTAGGCACAGGGATCGACGAGCAGTACTTC	CASSLGTGIDEQYF
NA	once	TRBJ2-5	TRBV27	TGTGCCAGCAGTTTTGGGCCTAGCGCACGGGAGACCCAGTACTTC	CASSFGPSARETQYF
NA	NA	TRBJ2-2	TRBV5-1	TGCGCCAGCAGCTTGGGACATGCGAACACCGGGGAGCTGTTTTTT	CASSLGHANTGELFF
NA	once	TRBJ1-5	TRBV2	TGTGCCAGCACTTGGACTGGGAGGCCCCAGCATTTT	CASTWTGRPQHF
NA	NA	TRBJ2-4	TRBV5-1	TGCGCCAGCAGCTCCGAACCCCAGGGGCTAGTCCAAAACATTCAGTACTTC	CASSSEPQGLVQNIQYF
NA	once	TRBJ1-5	TRBV10-3	TGTGCCATCAGTGCGGGGTTTCAGCAGCCCCAGCATTTT	CAISAGFQQPQHF